This T cell receptor beta chain was captured in a study of beta chain features in type 1 diabetes. The length of the CDR3 is 11 residues. Deletions cut 8 bases from V and 6 bases from J, with 8 bases between. CDR1 is SNHLY and CDR2 is FYNNEI in the germline V gene. Expressed TCRB transcripts were sequenced because the entire RNA isolate underwent reverse transcription. The assay was immunoSEQ multiplex PCR, and TCRdb's table has in-frame clones only and misses some. The repertoire has 240,000 or so clones, 27% of them found once; the top ten carry more than 3%. The receptor comes from a man aged 30-40 years in good health. Input material: central memory CD4+ T cells from blood. V gene TRBV2 combines with J gene TRBJ2-1; D possibly uses TRBD1 or TRBD2 (5 bases each). Here the CDR3 reads CASRGLNEQFF. The CDR3 region has the DNA TGTGCCAGCCGGGGCCTCAATGAGCAGTTCTTC.